A selection of T cell receptor beta chains follows, all from one sample in a study of stem cell transplantation in POMP-related autoinflammatory disease. Data came from immunoSEQ multiplex PCR; TCRdb stores just in-frame clones and leaves some out. The sample contains 25,000 to 30,000 clones, around four fifths of which appear only once. Sequenced material: CD4+ T cells from PBMCs, taken before stem cell transplantation. All receptors derive from a human donor with POMP-related autoinflammation and immune dysregulation (PRAID). Both conserved end residues are part of each CDR3. D genes are given only for firm matches. Rows may omit the clone size; those that give it use once, few, many or a size class.

NA	TRBV7-2	TRBJ2-7	NA	TGTGCCAGCAGCTTCGGGGTTACAGGCTACGAGCAGTACTTC	CASSFGVTGYEQYF
few	TRBV7-3	TRBJ2-7	NA	TGTGCCAGCAGCTTAGCCACAGGGTACGAGCAGTACTTC	CASSLATGYEQYF
NA	TRBV9	TRBJ1-1	NA	TGTGCCAGCAGCGTAAAGGGGTACACTGAAGCTTTCTTT	CASSVKGYTEAFF
NA	TRBV18	TRBJ2-1	NA	TGTGCCAGCTCACCACAGAGGCAGGGGAGCTCCTACAATGAGCAGTTCTTC	CASSPQRQGSSYNEQFF
once	TRBV11-2	TRBJ2-1	NA	TGTGCCAGCAGCACCCCCGTGCGTCTGAATGAGCAGTTCTTC	CASSTPVRLNEQFF
NA	TRBV19	TRBJ2-3	TRBD2	TGTGCCAGTAGTCTGGGACTAGCGGGCACAGATACGCAGTATTTT	CASSLGLAGTDTQYF
NA	TRBV5-1	TRBJ2-1	TRBD2	TGCGCCAGCAGCTTGTTACCGGCGGGGGGAAGCAATGAGCAGTTCTTC	CASSLLPAGGSNEQFF
NA	TRBV29-1	TRBJ1-2	TRBD1	TGCAGCGTTACCTTGGGACAGGGCTATGGCTACACCTTC	CSVTLGQGYGYTF
NA	TRBV2	TRBJ1-1	TRBD1	TGTGCCAGCAGTGTCAGGGGGCTTTCGCCTGAAGCTTTCTTT	CASSVRGLSPEAFF
NA	TRBV25-1	TRBJ1-6	NA	TGTGCCAGCAGTGAGGGGGGTCTTTATAATTCACCCCTCCACTTT	CASSEGGLYNSPLHF